This T cell receptor beta chain was sequenced during a study of post-analysis software for immune sequencing data. Study at large: Both relapsing-remitting and secondary progressive multiple sclerosis featured among the disease courses, as did progressive-relapsing multiple sclerosis.

TCR beta libraries were prepared from cDNA with unique molecular identifiers. The source material, about 0.9 to 10 million T cells, gave rise to about 490,000 cDNA molecules. From the PCR reads, TCRdb called clonotypes with MiXCR, one entry per CDR3 protein. Seen here are approximately 570,000 distinct CDR3 sequences, 44% observed once, and the top ten hold approximately 1.7%. To note about this clonotype: Its target is not known.

Study-wide findings and caveats: Five or six TRBV segments (TRBV5-6, TRBV5-1 and TRBV20-1 among them) occurred more frequently in patients than in controls. Compared against controls, patients with multiple sclerosis displayed significantly lower normalized Chao1 diversity. Under the F measure, samples that were prepared in one batch clustered strongly together.

Germline V CDR1 and CDR2: SEHNR, FQNEAQ (reference sequence). CDR3 length: 13 amino acids. Trimming cost V 3 bases and J 5 bases, with 10 bases left between them. The V gene is TRBV7-9, the J gene TRBJ2-5, with D unresolved. Sequencing input: blood. The clonotype was recovered from a girl aged 5 to 17 with multiple sclerosis. CDR3 sequence: CASSLNRDETQYF. CDR3 DNA: TGTGCCAGCAGCTTGAATAGGGATGAGACCCAGTACTTC.